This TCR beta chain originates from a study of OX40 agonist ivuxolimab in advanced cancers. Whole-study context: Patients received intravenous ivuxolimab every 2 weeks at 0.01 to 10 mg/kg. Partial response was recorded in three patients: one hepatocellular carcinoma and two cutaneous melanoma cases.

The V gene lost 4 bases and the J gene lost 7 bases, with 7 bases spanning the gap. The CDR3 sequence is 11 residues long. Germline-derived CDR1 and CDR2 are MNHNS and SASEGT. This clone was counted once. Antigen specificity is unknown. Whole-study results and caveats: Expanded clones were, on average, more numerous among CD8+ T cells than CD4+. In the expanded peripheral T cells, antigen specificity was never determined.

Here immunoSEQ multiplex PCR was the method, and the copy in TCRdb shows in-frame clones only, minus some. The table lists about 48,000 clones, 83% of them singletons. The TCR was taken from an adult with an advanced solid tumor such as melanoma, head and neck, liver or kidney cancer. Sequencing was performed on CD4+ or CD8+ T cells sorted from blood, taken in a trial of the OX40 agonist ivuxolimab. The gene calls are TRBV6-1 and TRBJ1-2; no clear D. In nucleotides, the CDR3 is TGTGCCAGCAGTGCCTCGGGTGGCTACACCTTC. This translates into CASSASGGYTF.